This T cell receptor beta chain was sequenced during a study of OX40 agonist ivuxolimab in advanced cancers. This CDR3 is 10 amino acids long. From germline, CDR1 is MNHEY and CDR2 SVGAGI. Clones were sequenced by immunoSEQ multiplex PCR, and TCRdb holds only the in-frame ones, with some missing. This sample has about 86,000 clones; about 90% occur once, and the top ten carry 8% to 9.5%. The material was CD4+ or CD8+ T cells sorted from blood, obtained in a trial of the OX40 agonist ivuxolimab. The genes are TRBV6-5 and TRBJ1-2, with D hard to call. The receptor's source is an adult with an advanced solid tumor such as melanoma, head and neck, liver or kidney cancer. For the CDR3, the DNA is TGTATCAATGGGATCTATGGCTACACCTTC. Protein: CINGIYGYTF.